This T cell receptor (beta chain) was captured in a study of blood T cell repertoires in COVID-19. At the level of the study: Donors in the United States, Italy and Spain gave samples during acute or convalescent COVID-19.

The cohort comprised adults aged 18 to 89 years residing in approximately 25 US areas. Participants were placed into cohorts based on the clinical history they reported. Recovered status in Cohort 3 required two negative PCRs, clearance, or symptom resolution. Generated by immunoSEQ multiplex PCR, the TCRdb table keeps only in-frame clones and is missing some. The sample records about 180,000 clones, 80% to 90% being singletons. Looked up from germline, CDR1 is SGDLS and CDR2 is YYNGEE. V shed 0 bases and J shed 4 bases, with 11 bases lying between them. The CDR3 has 15 residues. The sample was PBMCs or T cells enriched from blood (not recorded which). The chain joins TRBV9 to TRBJ2-1; a weak D match, TRBD2 (6 bases). The receptor comes from a woman younger than 30 who had recovered from COVID-19. The CDR3 sequence is CASSVDEGTYNEQFF. CDR3 nucleotides: TGTGCCAGCAGCGTAGACGAAGGGACTTACAATGAGCAGTTCTTC.